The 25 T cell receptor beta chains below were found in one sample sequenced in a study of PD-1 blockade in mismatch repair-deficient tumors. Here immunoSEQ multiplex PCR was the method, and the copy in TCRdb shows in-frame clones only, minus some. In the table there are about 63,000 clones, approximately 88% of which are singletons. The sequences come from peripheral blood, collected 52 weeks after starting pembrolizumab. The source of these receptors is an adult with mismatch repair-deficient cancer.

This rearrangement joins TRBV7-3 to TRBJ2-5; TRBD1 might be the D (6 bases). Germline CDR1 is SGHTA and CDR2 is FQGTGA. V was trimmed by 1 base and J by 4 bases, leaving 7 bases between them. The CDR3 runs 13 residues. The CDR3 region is CASSLRGGETQYF. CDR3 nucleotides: TGTGCCAGCAGCTTAAGAGGGGGAGAGACCCAGTACTTC.

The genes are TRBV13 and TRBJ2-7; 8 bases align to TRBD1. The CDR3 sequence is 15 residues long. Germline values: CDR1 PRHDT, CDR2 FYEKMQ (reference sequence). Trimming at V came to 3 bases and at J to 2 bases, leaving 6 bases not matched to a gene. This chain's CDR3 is CASSFYQGATYEQYF. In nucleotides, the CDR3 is TGTGCCAGCAGCTTCTATCAGGGGGCAACCTACGAGCAGTACTTC.

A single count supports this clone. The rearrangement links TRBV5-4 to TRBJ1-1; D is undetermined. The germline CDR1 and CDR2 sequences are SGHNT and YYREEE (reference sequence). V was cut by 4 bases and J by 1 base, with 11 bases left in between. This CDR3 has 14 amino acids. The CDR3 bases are TGTGCCAGCAGCCTCCGGGTGGGGAACACTGAAGCTTTCTTT. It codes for CASSLRVGNTEAFF.

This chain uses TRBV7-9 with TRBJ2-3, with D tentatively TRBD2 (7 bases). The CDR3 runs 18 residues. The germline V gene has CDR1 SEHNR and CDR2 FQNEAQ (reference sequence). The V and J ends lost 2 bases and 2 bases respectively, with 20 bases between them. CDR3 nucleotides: TGTGCCAGCAGCTTAAAAGGCTACGGGGGGCCGGACACAGATACGCAGTATTTT. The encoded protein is CASSLKGYGGPDTDTQYF.

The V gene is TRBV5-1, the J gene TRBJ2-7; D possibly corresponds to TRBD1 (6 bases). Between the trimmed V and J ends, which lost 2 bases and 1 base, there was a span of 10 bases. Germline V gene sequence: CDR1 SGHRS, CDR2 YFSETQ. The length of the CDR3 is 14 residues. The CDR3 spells CASSFWTASYEQYF. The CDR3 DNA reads TGCGCCAGCAGCTTCTGGACAGCTTCCTACGAGCAGTACTTC.

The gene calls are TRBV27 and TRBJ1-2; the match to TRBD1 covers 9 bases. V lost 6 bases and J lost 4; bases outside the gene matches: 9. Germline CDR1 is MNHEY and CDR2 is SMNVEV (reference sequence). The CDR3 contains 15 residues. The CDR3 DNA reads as TGTGCCAGCAGCAACAGACAGGGGGGTGGCTATGGCTACACCTTC. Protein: CASSNRQGGGYGYTF.

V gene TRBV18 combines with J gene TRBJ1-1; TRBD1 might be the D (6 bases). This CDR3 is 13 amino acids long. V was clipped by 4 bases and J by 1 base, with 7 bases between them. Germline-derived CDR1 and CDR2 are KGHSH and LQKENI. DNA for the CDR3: TGTGCCAGCTCACAGGGGGAGAACACTGAAGCTTTCTTT. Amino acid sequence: CASSQGENTEAFF.

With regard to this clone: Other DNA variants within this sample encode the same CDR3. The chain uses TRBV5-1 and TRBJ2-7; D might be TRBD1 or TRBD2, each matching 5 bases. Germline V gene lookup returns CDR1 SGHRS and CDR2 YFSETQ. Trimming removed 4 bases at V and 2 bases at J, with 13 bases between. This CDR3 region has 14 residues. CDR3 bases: TGCGCCAGCAGCCCGGGAACAGGAGCCTACGAGCAGTACTTC. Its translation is CASSPGTGAYEQYF. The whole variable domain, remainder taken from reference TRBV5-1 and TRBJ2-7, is KAGVTQTPRYLIKTRGQQVTLSCSPISGHRSVSWYQQTPGQGLQFLFEYFSETQRNKGNFPGRFSGRQFSNSRSEMNVSTLELGDSALYLCASSPGTGAYEQYFGPGTRLTVT.

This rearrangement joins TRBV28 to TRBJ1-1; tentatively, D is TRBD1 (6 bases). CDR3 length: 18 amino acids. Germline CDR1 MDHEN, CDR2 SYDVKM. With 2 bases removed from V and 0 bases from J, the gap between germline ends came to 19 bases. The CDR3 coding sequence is TGTGCCAGCAGTTTAAAGGGCAGGTGGGGGGCTCTGAACACTGAAGCTTTCTTT. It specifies CASSLKGRWGALNTEAFF.

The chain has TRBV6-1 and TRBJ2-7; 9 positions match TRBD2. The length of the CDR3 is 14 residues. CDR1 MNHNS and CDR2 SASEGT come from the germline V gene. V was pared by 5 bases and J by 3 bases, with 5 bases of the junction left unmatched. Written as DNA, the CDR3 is TGTGCCAGCAGTATACTAGCGGGCGACTACGAGCAGTACTTC. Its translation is CASSILAGDYEQYF.

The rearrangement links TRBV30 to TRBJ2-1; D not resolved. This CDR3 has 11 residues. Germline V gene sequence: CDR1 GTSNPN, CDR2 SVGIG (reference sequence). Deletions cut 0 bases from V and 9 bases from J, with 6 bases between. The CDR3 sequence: CAWSVSIEQFF. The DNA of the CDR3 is TGTGCCTGGAGTGTAAGTATTGAGCAGTTCTTC.

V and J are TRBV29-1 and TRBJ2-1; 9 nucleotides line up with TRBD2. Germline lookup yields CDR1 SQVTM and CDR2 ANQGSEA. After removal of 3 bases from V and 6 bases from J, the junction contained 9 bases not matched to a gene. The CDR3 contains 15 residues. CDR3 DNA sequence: TGCAGCGTTGAGGTGCGCGGGAGGGCCACCAATGAGCAGTTCTTC. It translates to CSVEVRGRATNEQFF.

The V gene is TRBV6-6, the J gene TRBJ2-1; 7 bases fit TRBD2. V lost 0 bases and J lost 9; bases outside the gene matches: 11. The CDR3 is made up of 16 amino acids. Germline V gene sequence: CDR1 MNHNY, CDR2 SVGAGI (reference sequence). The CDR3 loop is CASSYSPGLAGVEQFF. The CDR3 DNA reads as TGTGCCAGCAGTTACTCTCCGGGACTTGCGGGAGTTGAGCAGTTCTTC.

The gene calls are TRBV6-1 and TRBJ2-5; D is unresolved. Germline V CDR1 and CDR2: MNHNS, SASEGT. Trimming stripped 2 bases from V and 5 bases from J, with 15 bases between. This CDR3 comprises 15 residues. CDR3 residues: CASSESSILGETQYF. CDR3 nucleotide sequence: TGTGCCAGCAGTGAATCCTCTATACTGGGGGAGACCCAGTACTTC.

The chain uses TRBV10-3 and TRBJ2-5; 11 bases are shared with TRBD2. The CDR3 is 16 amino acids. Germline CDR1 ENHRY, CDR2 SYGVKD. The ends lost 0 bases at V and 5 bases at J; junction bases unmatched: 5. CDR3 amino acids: CAISESTSGMGETQYF. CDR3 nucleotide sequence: TGTGCCATCAGTGAGTCGACTAGCGGGATGGGGGAGACCCAGTACTTC.

The CDR3 DNA sequence: TGTGCCAGCAGCCAGGAGGAGTACACTGAAGCTTTCTTT. Amino acid sequence: CASSQEEYTEAFF. The rearrangement joins TRBV6-5 to TRBJ1-1; D uncertain. Germline loops: CDR1 MNHEY, CDR2 SVGAGI. Between the trimmed V and J ends, which lost 6 bases and 3 bases, there was a span of 11 bases. CDR3 length equals 13 residues.

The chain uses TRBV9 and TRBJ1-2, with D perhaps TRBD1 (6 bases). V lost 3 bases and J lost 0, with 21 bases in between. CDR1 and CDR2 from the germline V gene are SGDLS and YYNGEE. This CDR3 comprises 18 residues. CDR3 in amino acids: CASSGWRAEGTTNYGYTF. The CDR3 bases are TGTGCCAGCAGCGGCTGGCGAGCCGAAGGGACAACTAACTATGGCTACACCTTC. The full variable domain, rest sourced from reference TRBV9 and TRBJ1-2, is DSGVTQTPKHLITATGQRVTLRCSPRSGDLSVYWYQQSLDQGLQFLIQYYNGEERAKGNILERFSAQQFPDLHSELNLSSLELGDSALYFCASSGWRAEGTTNYGYTFGSGTRLTVV.

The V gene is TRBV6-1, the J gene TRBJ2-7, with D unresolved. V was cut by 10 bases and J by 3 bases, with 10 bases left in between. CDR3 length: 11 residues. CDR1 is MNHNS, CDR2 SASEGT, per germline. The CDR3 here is CATEISYEQYF. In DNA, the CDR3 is TGTGCCACCGAAATCAGCTACGAGCAGTACTTC.

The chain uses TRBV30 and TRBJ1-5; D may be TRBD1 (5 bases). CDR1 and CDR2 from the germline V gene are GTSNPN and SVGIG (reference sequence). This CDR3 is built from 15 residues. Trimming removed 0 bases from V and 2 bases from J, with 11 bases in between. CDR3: CAWSVGRDRNQPQHF. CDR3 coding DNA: TGTGCCTGGAGTGTCGGTAGGGACCGCAATCAGCCCCAGCATTTT.

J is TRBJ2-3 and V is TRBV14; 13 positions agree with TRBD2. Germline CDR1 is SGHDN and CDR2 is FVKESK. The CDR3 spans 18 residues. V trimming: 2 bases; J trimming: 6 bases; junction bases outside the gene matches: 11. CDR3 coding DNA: TGTGCCAGCAGCCAACATACACGAACTAGCGGGAGGGCCGATACGCAGTATTTT. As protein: CASSQHTRTSGRADTQYF.

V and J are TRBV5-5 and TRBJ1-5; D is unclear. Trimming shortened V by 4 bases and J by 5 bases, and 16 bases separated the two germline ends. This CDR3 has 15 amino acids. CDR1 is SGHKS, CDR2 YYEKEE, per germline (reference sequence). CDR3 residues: CASSMGWLVDQPQHF. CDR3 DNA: TGTGCCAGCAGCATGGGTTGGCTTGTGGATCAGCCCCAGCATTTT.

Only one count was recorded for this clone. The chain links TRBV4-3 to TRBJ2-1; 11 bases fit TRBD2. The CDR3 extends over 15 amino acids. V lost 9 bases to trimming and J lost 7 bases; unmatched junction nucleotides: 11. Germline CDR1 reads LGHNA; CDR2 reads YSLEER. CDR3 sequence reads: CASIRTSGSENEQFF. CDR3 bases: TGCGCCAGTATTCGGACTAGCGGGTCAGAGAATGAGCAGTTCTTC.

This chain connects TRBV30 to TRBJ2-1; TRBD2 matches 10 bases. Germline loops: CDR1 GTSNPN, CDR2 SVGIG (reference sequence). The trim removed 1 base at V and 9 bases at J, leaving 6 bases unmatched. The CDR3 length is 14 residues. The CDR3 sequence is CAWSGLAGVVEQFF. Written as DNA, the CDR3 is TGTGCCTGGAGTGGCCTAGCGGGAGTGGTTGAGCAGTTCTTC.

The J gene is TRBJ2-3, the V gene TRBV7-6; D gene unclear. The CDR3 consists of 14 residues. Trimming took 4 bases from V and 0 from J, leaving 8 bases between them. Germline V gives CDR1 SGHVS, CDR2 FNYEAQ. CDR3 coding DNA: TGTGCCAGCAGCTCAAAGGTCAGCACAGATACGCAGTATTTT. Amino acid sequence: CASSSKVSTDTQYF.

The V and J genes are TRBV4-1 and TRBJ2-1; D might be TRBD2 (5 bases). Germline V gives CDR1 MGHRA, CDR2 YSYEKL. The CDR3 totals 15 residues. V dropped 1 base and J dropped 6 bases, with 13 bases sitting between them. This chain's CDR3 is CASSQGPTGINEQFF. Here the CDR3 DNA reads TGCGCCAGCAGCCAAGGACCTACCGGGATCAATGAGCAGTTCTTC.